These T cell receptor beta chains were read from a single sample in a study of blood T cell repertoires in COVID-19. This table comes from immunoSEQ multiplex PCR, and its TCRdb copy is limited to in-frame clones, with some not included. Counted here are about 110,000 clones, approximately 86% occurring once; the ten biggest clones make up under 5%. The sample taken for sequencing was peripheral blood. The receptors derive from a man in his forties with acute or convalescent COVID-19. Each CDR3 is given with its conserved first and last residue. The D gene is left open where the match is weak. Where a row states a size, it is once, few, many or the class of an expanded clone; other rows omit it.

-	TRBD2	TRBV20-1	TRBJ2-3	CSASGAVAGVRDTQYF	TGCAGTGCTAGTGGCGCGGTAGCGGGAGTAAGAGATACGCAGTATTTT
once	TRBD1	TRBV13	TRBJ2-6	CASSPARTGAIGANVLTF	TGTGCCAGCAGCCCGGCCCGGACAGGGGCCATTGGGGCCAACGTCCTGACTTTC
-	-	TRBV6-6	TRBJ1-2	CATQNGGNYGYTF	TGTGCCACCCAAAACGGGGGTAACTATGGCTACACCTTC
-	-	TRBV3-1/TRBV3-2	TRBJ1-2	CASSQVRTDGGYTF	TGTGCCAGCAGCCAAGTTCGGACAGACGGCGGCTACACCTTC
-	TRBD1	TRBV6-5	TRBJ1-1	CASSSRQGGRTEAFF	TGTGCCAGCAGTTCCAGACAGGGGGGAAGAACTGAAGCTTTCTTT
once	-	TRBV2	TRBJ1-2	CASSSGVWSYGYTF	TGTGCCAGCAGTTCAGGGGTTTGGTCCTATGGCTACACCTTC
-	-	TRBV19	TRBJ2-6	CARPKGVKRANVLTF	TGTGCCAGACCTAAGGGGGTGAAGAGGGCCAACGTCCTGACTTTC
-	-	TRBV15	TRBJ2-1	CATSREGRGEQFF	TGTGCCACCAGCAGGGAGGGAAGGGGTGAGCAGTTCTTC
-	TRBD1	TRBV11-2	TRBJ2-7	CASSLGTGGDEQYF	TGTGCCAGCAGCTTAGGGACAGGGGGCGACGAGCAGTACTTC
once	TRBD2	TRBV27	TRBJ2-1	CASFQRGGNEQFF	TGTGCCAGCTTTCAGCGGGGGGGGAATGAGCAGTTCTTC
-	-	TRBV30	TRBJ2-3	CAWSSGDTQYF	TGTGCCTGGAGTTCCGGGGATACGCAGTATTTT
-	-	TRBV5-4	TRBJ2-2	CASSSSDTYTGELFF	TGTGCCAGCAGCTCCTCGGACACGTACACCGGGGAGCTGTTTTTT
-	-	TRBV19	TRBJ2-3	CASTPGTDTQYF	TGTGCCAGTACCCCGGGTACAGATACGCAGTATTTT
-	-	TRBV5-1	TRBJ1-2	CASSPDSNYGYTF	TGCGCCAGCAGCCCTGACAGTAACTATGGCTACACCTTC
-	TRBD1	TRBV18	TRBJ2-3	CASSYGTGFTDTQYF	TGTGCCAGCTCATACGGGACAGGGTTTACGGATACGCAGTATTTT
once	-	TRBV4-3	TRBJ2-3	CASSPGMGTDTQYF	TGCGCCAGCAGCCCAGGGATGGGCACAGATACGCAGTATTTT
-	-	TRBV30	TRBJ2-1	CAWSVDSGNNEQFF	TGTGCCTGGAGTGTAGATAGCGGAAACAATGAGCAGTTCTTC
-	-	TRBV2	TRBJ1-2	CASNPEPSSFYGYTF	TGTGCCAGCAACCCGGAGCCTAGTTCCTTCTATGGCTACACCTTC
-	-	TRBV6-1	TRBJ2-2	CASSDRVLNTGELFF	TGTGCCAGCAGTGACAGGGTCCTGAACACCGGGGAGCTGTTTTTT
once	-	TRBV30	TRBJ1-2	CASGDIGYTF	TGTGCCTCCGGAGATATTGGCTACACCTTC
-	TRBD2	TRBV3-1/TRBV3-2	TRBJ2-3	CASSGLAGANTDTQYF	TGTGCCAGCAGCGGACTAGCGGGGGCCAACACAGATACGCAGTATTTT
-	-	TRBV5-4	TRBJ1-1	CASSPGGYTEAFF	TGTGCCAGCTCGCCTGGAGGGTACACTGAAGCTTTCTTT
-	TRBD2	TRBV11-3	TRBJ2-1	CASSKTSGKWNEQFF	TGTGCCAGCAGCAAGACTAGCGGGAAATGGAATGAGCAGTTCTTC
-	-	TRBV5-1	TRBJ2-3	CASSPGRRGGTDTQYF	TGCGCCAGCAGCCCTGGAAGGAGGGGTGGCACAGATACGCAGTATTTT
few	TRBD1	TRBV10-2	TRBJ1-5	CASNDRGSNQPQHF	TGCGCCAGCAACGACAGGGGAAGCAATCAGCCCCAGCATTTT
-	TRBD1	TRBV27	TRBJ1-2	CASRPGQEYGYTF	TGTGCCAGCAGACCCGGACAGGAGTATGGCTACACCTTC
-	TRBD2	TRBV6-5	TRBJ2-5	CASMSPGRGETQYF	TGTGCCAGCATGTCTCCGGGGCGGGGGGAGACCCAGTACTTC
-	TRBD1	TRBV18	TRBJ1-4	CASSPWGQANEKLFF	TGTGCCAGCTCACCATGGGGACAGGCTAATGAAAAACTGTTTTTT
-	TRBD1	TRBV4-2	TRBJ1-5	CASSQGRGLGQPQHF	TGTGCCAGCAGCCAAGGAAGGGGGCTCGGTCAGCCCCAGCATTTT
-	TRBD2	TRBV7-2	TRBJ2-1	CASSSLAGVTEQFF	TGTGCCAGCAGTTCGCTAGCGGGAGTAACCGAGCAGTTCTTC
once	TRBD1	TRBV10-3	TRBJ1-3	CAISDPGQGVNTIYF	TGTGCCATCAGCGATCCGGGACAGGGGGTAAACACCATATATTTT